The TCR beta chain under discussion was sequenced for a study of monozygotic twins with inflammatory bowel disease. TCRdb reworked the 5' RACE reads into one entry per CDR3 protein, no DNA. The sample includes approximately 400,000 distinct CDR3 sequences. The germline CDR1 and CDR2 sequences are ENHRY and SYGVKD. The CDR3 loop spans 17 amino acids. Sequencing was done on a sample of blood. The V gene is TRBV10-3, the J gene TRBJ2-6. The TCR originated in a human donor with ulcerative colitis or Crohn's disease, or a healthy co-twin of an affected twin (not recorded which). Here the CDR3 reads CAISEMIGASGANVLTF.